This entry lists 21 T cell receptor beta chains sequenced from one sample in a study of cytomegalovirus exposure and HLA in healthy donors. PCR was performed using 60 Vbeta and 13 Jbeta primers. TCRdb's table, derived via immunoSEQ multiplex PCR, lists solely in-frame clones and lacks some. Among about 110,000 clones listed, less than 80% were seen once. The sample comprised PBMCs. The receptor set was obtained from a man aged 30 to 39 in good health and CMV-seropositive.

The CDR3 loop is CASSPLTGGNQPQHF. DNA for the CDR3: TGTGCCAGCAGCCCCCTCACAGGCGGCAATCAGCCCCAGCATTTT. This rearrangement joins TRBV11-3 to TRBJ1-5, with D maybe TRBD1 (5 bases). The germline V gene has CDR1 SGHNT and CDR2 YENEEA. Trimming removed 5 bases at V and 2 bases at J, with 13 bases between. This CDR3 is built from 15 residues.

The V call is TRBV4-1, the J call TRBJ2-7; no firm D call. Per the germline V gene, CDR1 is MGHRA and CDR2 is YSYEKL. V was clipped by 0 bases and J by 3 bases, with 9 bases between them. This CDR3 contains 14 residues. The CDR3 coding sequence is TGCGCCAGCAGCCAAGATGGTTCAGTCTACGAGCAGTACTTC. Translated: CASSQDGSVYEQYF.

This clone was seen a few times. This chain joins TRBV29-1 and TRBJ2-1; TRBD1 matches at 8 bases. V shed 6 bases, J shed 4 bases, and the junction held 11 bases outside the gene matches. Germline-derived CDR1 and CDR2 are SQVTM and ANQGSEA. The CDR3 has 15 amino acids. The CDR3 DNA follows: TGCAGCGTCGACAGGGGCGGAATGAGGTACAATGAGCAGTTCTTC. It encodes CSVDRGGMRYNEQFF.

This clone has only a few counts. The genes are TRBV2 and TRBJ2-7; 11 nucleotides align to TRBD1. The CDR3 runs 14 residues. Germline trimming cut 7 bases from V and 6 bases from J; bases unmatched to any gene: 8. Germline values: CDR1 SNHLY, CDR2 FYNNEI. CDR3 amino acids: CASTPGQGVGEQYF. The CDR3 region has the DNA TGTGCCAGCACCCCGGGACAGGGGGTCGGCGAGCAGTACTTC.

The genes are TRBV11-2 and TRBJ1-5; D is unresolved. V was trimmed by 1 base and J by 3 bases, leaving 13 bases between them. Germline lookup yields CDR1 SGHAT and CDR2 FQNNGV. The CDR3 contains 16 residues. CDR3 nucleotides: TGTGCCAGCAGCTTAGGGCTCCGGGGAATCAATCAGCCCCAGCATTTT. It is translated as CASSLGLRGINQPQHF.

V usage is TRBV18 and J usage is TRBJ2-7, with D tentatively TRBD1 (5 bases). Germline loops: CDR1 KGHSH, CDR2 LQKENI. The V and J ends lost 1 base and 5 bases respectively, with 9 bases between them. The CDR3 sequence is 13 residues long. This CDR3 is CASSPQGVHEQYF. DNA for the CDR3: TGTGCCAGCTCACCACAAGGGGTCCACGAGCAGTACTTC.

The rearrangement links TRBV7-2 to TRBJ2-6; maybe TRBD2 (6 bases). Germline V gene data show CDR1 as SGHTA and CDR2 as FQGNSA. With 1 base removed from V and 1 base from J, the gap between germline ends came to 8 bases. The CDR3 contains 16 residues. CDR3 region: CASSLDRESGANVLTF. In DNA form, the CDR3 reads TGTGCCAGCAGCTTAGACCGGGAGTCTGGGGCCAACGTCCTGACTTTC. The entire variable domain, with the rest obtained from reference TRBV7-2 and TRBJ2-6, is as follows: GAGVSQSPSNKVTEKGKDVELRCDPISGHTALYWYRQSLGQGLEFLIYFQGNSAPDKSGLPSDRFSAERTGGSVSTLTIQRTQQEDSAVYLCASSLDRESGANVLTFGAGSRLTVL.

CDR3 region: CASSQEMSGSGNQPQHF. DNA for the CDR3: TGTGCCAGCAGCCAGGAAATGTCTGGATCGGGGAATCAGCCCCAGCATTTT. This rearrangement joins TRBV4-2 to TRBJ1-5, with D unresolved. The V gene's germline CDR1 is LGHNA and CDR2 YNFKEQ. The V and J ends lost 3 bases and 4 bases respectively, with 19 bases between them. The CDR3 consists of 17 residues.

The V and J genes are TRBV2 and TRBJ2-2, with D tentatively TRBD2 (7 bases). V lost 3 bases and J 4 bases, leaving 9 bases between the germline ends. CDR1 and CDR2 from the germline V gene are SNHLY and FYNNEI. The CDR3 is made up of 14 amino acids. In nucleotides, the CDR3 is TGTGCCAGCAGTGATAGGGGGGGCACCGGGGAGCTGTTTTTT. Protein: CASSDRGGTGELFF.

J is TRBJ2-5 and V is TRBV5-1; 10 bases are a match to TRBD2. The germline CDR1 and CDR2 sequences are SGHRS and YFSETQ. The CDR3 length is 15 residues. The ends lost 5 bases at V and 5 bases at J; junction bases unmatched: 9. Written as DNA, the CDR3 is TGCGCCAGCAGTCCTACGACTAGCGGGCTGGAGACCCAGTACTTC. It is translated as CASSPTTSGLETQYF.

The chain has TRBV7-6 and TRBJ2-1; 9 bases line up with TRBD2. The ends lost 4 bases at V and 1 base at J; junction bases unmatched: 5. The V gene's germline CDR1 is SGHVS and CDR2 FNYEAQ. CDR3 length: 16 residues. Here the CDR3 DNA reads TGTGCCAGCAGCTATTTAGCGGGGGATTCCTACAATGAGCAGTTCTTC. Translated, it gives CASSYLAGDSYNEQFF.

Regarding this clone: Other DNA sequences in this specimen translate into the identical CDR3. The chain recombines TRBV18 with TRBJ2-7, with TRBD2 matching over 7 bases. The CDR3 runs to 16 residues. In germline, CDR1 is KGHSH, CDR2 LQKENI. The V and J ends lost 2 bases and 0 bases, in that order; junction bases with no gene match: 7. CDR3: CASSPGGGTGSYEQYF. CDR3 in DNA: TGTGCCAGCTCACCAGGGGGAGGGACGGGCTCCTACGAGCAGTACTTC.

In this sample, this clone turned up a few times. V is TRBV7-6 and J is TRBJ2-7; D remains unclear. CDR3 length: 16 residues. CDR1 and CDR2 from the germline V gene are SGHVS and FNYEAQ. Trimming cost V 0 bases and J 1 base, with 13 bases left between them. This CDR3 reads CASSLASMGRSYEQYF. CDR3 nucleotide sequence: TGTGCCAGCAGCTTAGCCTCTATGGGCAGATCCTACGAGCAGTACTTC.

The chain is built from TRBV2 and TRBJ1-1; 7 nucleotides match TRBD1. Looked up from germline, CDR1 is SNHLY and CDR2 is FYNNEI. The CDR3 extends over 13 amino acids. V shed 10 bases and J 3 bases; nucleotides not matched to a gene: 8. The CDR3 DNA is TGTGCCACCACAGGGGTAGTTTACACTGAAGCTTTCTTT. Translated, it gives CATTGVVYTEAFF.

V and J are TRBV11-2 and TRBJ1-2; no clear D. Germline CDR1 and CDR2: SGHAT and FQNNGV. Trimming cost V 0 bases and J 6 bases, with 8 bases left between them. This CDR3 comprises 13 residues. CDR3 DNA: TGTGCCAGCAGCTTAGAATTGGCGGATGGCTACACCTTC. Its translation: CASSLELADGYTF.

Details on this clone: Germline and junction disagree at one end, which may indicate a read error. The chain joins TRBV7-7 to TRBJ2-1; TRBD2 aligns across 9 bases. Looked up from germline, CDR1 is SSHAT and CDR2 is FNYEAQ (reference sequence). The CDR3 runs to 15 residues. The CDR3 DNA is TGTGCTAGCAGCGCGGGACTAGCATCCTACAATGAGCAGTTCTTC. The encoded protein is CASSAGLASYNEQFF.

The chain couples TRBV27 to TRBJ1-5; unclear D gene. The CDR3 covers 11 residues. The V end was cut by 3 bases, the J end by 5 bases, with 2 bases between. Germline assignment: CDR1 MNHEY and CDR2 SMNVEV (reference sequence). The CDR3 here is CASSFYQPQHF. Written as DNA, the CDR3 is TGTGCCAGCAGTTTCTATCAGCCCCAGCATTTT.

The V call is TRBV2, the J call TRBJ2-1; D is ambiguous. V shed 6 bases and J shed 0 bases, with 12 bases lying between them. Per germline, CDR1 SNHLY and CDR2 FYNNEI. The CDR3 totals 15 residues. DNA of the CDR3: TGTGCCAGCAGCGGGTCTATCGTCTCCTACAATGAGCAGTTCTTC. This encodes CASSGSIVSYNEQFF.

This chain uses TRBV5-6 with TRBJ1-1; D not resolved. Trimming pared 0 bases from V and 5 bases from J, leaving 14 bases between. This CDR3 has 15 amino acids. Germline V lookup: CDR1 SGHDT, CDR2 YYEEEE. CDR3 loop: CASSLVRDVGTEAFF. Here the CDR3 DNA reads TGTGCCAGCAGCTTGGTTCGGGATGTCGGTACTGAAGCTTTCTTT.

The genes are TRBV27 and TRBJ1-2, with D unclear. The CDR3 runs 15 residues. The V gene's germline CDR1 is MNHEY and CDR2 SMNVEV (reference sequence). The V gene lost 5 bases and the J gene lost 4 bases, with 17 bases spanning the gap. CDR3 protein: CASSPTPTTFYGYTF. CDR3 bases: TGTGCCAGCAGTCCGACACCGACCACCTTCTATGGCTACACCTTC.

The chain carries TRBV5-1 and TRBJ2-3; D unclear. The V and J ends lost 1 base and 2 bases respectively, with 11 bases between them. This CDR3 has 15 residues. Germline CDR1 SGHRS, CDR2 YFSETQ. CDR3 sequence: CASSLSSGTTDTQYF. The CDR3 nucleotides read TGCGCCAGCAGCTTGTCCTCAGGAACCACAGATACGCAGTATTTT.